This T cell receptor (beta chain) was retrieved from a study of OX40 agonist ivuxolimab in advanced cancers. Study as a whole: Head and neck, renal cell, melanoma or hepatocellular carcinoma were the cancers that dose-escalation patients had. Whole-study results and caveats: Dosing at 0.1 to 3.0 mg/kg was accompanied by clonal expansion of CD4+ and CD8+ blood T cells by week 6. The investigators did not determine what antigen specificity the expanded peripheral T cells had.

Turning to this clone: Its target is unknown.

Germline V gene data show CDR1 as SGHTA and CDR2 as FQGNSA. CDR3 length: 16 amino acids. Trimming shortened V by 0 bases and J by 1 base, and 12 bases separated the two germline ends. TCRdb keeps only in-frame clones here, not all; method: immunoSEQ multiplex PCR. The sample gives 70,000 to 95,000 clones, about nine tenths of which show up once; about 4% is in the top ten. The sample consisted of CD4+ or CD8+ T cells sorted from blood, taken in a trial of the OX40 agonist ivuxolimab. The chain combines TRBV7-2 with TRBJ2-5, with D perhaps matching TRBD2 (6 bases). This receptor was taken from an adult with an advanced solid tumor such as melanoma, head and neck, liver or kidney cancer. CDR3 sequence reads: CASSLALGRGQETQYF. The CDR3 nucleotides read TGTGCCAGCAGCTTAGCATTGGGGCGGGGCCAAGAGACCCAGTACTTC.